Following are 27 T cell receptor beta chains from one sample sequenced in a study of Graves' ophthalmopathy and Graves' hyperthyroidism listed by TCRdb under 2018. The run used an Illumina HiSeq 2000. For repertoire sequencing, TCR beta CDR3 regions were amplified from RNA transcripts. The first round was an RT-PCR using HTBI primers with the Qiagen OneStep RT-PCR kit, and this first round was followed by a second-round multiplex PCR, then size selection and purification. TCRdb trimmed public reads at Q25 via fastp, called clones via MiXCR and kept in-frame beta chains. Entries that share a CDR3 protein sequence are merged under the most common genes and DNA. This sample gives hundreds of thousands of distinct CDR3 sequences in total; roughly 41% of them show up just once. 3.3% of the sample is in the top ten clones. Sequencing used peripheral blood. The receptor set was obtained from an adult man with Graves' ophthalmopathy.

The J gene is TRBJ1-2, the V gene TRBV12-3 or TRBV12-4, with a weak D call TRBD1 (6 bases). The CDR3 spans 14 residues. The V end lost 1 base, the J end lost 7 bases, and 13 bases lay between the germline ends. The CDR3 coding sequence is TGTGCCAGCAGTTTAGAACAGGGTGTTGGTGGCTACACCTTC. It specifies CASSLEQGVGGYTF.

This clonotype was detected a few times. This sequence joins TRBV5-1 and TRBJ1-5; maybe TRBD1 (5 bases). The CDR3 is 15 residues long. Per germline, CDR1 SGHRS and CDR2 YFSETQ. Trimming shortened V by 0 bases and J by 3 bases, and 10 bases separated the two germline ends. CDR3 amino acids: CASSLAGHDNQPQHF. For the CDR3, the DNA is TGCGCCAGCAGCTTGGCCGGACACGACAATCAGCCCCAGCATTTT.

The V gene is TRBV20-1, the J gene TRBJ2-2; 12 bases map to TRBD2. V lost 6 bases and J lost 7; bases outside the gene matches: 12. The CDR3 has 16 residues. Germline V gene data show CDR1 as DFQATT and CDR2 as SNEGSKA (reference sequence). The CDR3 coding sequence is TGCAGTGCACTAGCGGGAGGAGGACTAAATGGCGGGGAGCTGTTTTTT. Translated, it gives CSALAGGGLNGGELFF.

CDR3 nucleotides: TGTGCCAGTAGTATCCGGGACAGACTATCTACTGAAGCTTTCTTT. Translation: CASSIRDRLSTEAFF. The V and J genes are TRBV19 and TRBJ1-1, with TRBD1 matching over 7 bases. With 3 bases clipped from V and 5 bases from J, the junction kept 9 bases outside the gene matches. CDR1 is LNHDA and CDR2 is SQIVND in the germline V gene (reference sequence). CDR3 length equals 15 residues.

The chain carries TRBV29-1 and TRBJ1-1, with D maybe TRBD1 (5 bases). Germline CDR1 reads SQVTM; CDR2 reads ANQGSEA. The CDR3 length is 11 residues. Between the trimmed V and J ends, which lost 3 bases and 11 bases, there was a span of 13 bases. In DNA form, the CDR3 reads TGCAGCGTTGAGGAAGGCGGGGGGGCTTTCTTT. Protein sequence: CSVEEGGGAFF. Based on the CDR3 plus reference TRBV29-1 and TRBJ1-1, the full variable domain is SAVISQKPSRDICQRGTSLTIQCQVDSQVTMMFWYRQQPGQSLTLIATANQGSEATYESGFVIDKFPISRPNLTFSTLTVSNMSPEDSSIYLCSVEEGGGAFFGQGTRLTVV.

In the case of this clonotype: This may be a read error: a much more frequent sequence differs by one nucleotide. The CDR3 coding sequence is TGTGCCAGCAGCGCGGGACAGTTCTCTGGGGCCAACGTCCTGACTTTC. Translation: CASSAGQFSGANVLTF. This chain uses TRBV9 with TRBJ2-6; TRBD1 agrees at 7 bases. Germline CDR1 is SGDLS and CDR2 is YYNGEE. This CDR3 contains 16 residues. After removal of 3 bases from V and 0 bases from J, the junction contained 3 bases not matched to a gene.

This chain connects TRBV7-2 to TRBJ2-2, with D hard to call. From germline, CDR1 is SGHTA and CDR2 FQGNSA. This CDR3 has 11 amino acids. Trimming removed 3 bases from V and 9 bases from J, with 5 bases in between. The CDR3 region has the DNA TGTGCCAGCAGCTTTGACAGGGAGCTGTTTTTT. It encodes CASSFDRELFF.

For this clonotype: An end of the junction differs from the germline gene, which may be a read error. The J gene is TRBJ2-2, the V gene TRBV20-1; 8 bases are a match to TRBD2. CDR1 is DFQATT and CDR2 is SNEGSKA in the germline V gene (reference sequence). CDR3 length: 15 residues. CDR3: CSARGTSPNTGEPFF. CDR3 nucleotides: TGCAGTGCTAGAGGGACTAGCCCGAACACCGGGGAGCCGTTTTTT.

The rearrangement joins TRBV10-3 to TRBJ2-7; TRBD1 agrees at 8 bases. V dropped 2 bases and J dropped 4; count of bases not matched to a gene: 13. The CDR3 loop spans 17 amino acids. Looked up from germline, CDR1 is ENHRY and CDR2 is SYGVKD. CDR3 coding DNA: TGTGCCATCAGTGAGGCCGACAGGGGACTTCCTCCTTACGAGCAGTACTTC. Its protein product is CAISEADRGLPPYEQYF.

This clonotype showed up just once. V usage is TRBV15 and J usage is TRBJ2-5; 10 bases agree with TRBD1. Trimming cost V 5 bases and J 0 bases; bases outside gene matches: 12. Looked up from germline, CDR1 is LNHNV and CDR2 is YYDKDF (reference sequence). The CDR3 is 18 residues long. CDR3 bases: TGTGCCACCAGCCCTCAATCCGGGACAGGGGCCGACCAAGAGACCCAGTACTTC. Encoded protein: CATSPQSGTGADQETQYF.

Regarding this clonotype: One end of the junction does not line up with germline, which may come from a read error. The chain combines TRBV19 with TRBJ1-5, with 9 nucleotides matching TRBD1. The CDR3 is 17 amino acids. Germline loops: CDR1 LNHDA, CDR2 SQIVND (reference sequence). CDR3 in amino acids: CASGIEGTGIDNQPQHF. The CDR3 DNA is TGTGCCAGTGGTATAGAAGGGACAGGGATTGACAATCAGCCCCAGCATTTT.

Points on this clonotype: The final CDR3 position lacks the conserved phenylalanine or tryptophan, pointing to a likely read error. This chain links TRBV9 with TRBJ2-7, with 8 nucleotides matching TRBD2. From germline, CDR1 is SGDLS and CDR2 YYNGEE. J was trimmed by 4 bases and V by 0 bases; bases with no gene match: 0. The CDR3 has 13 amino acids. CDR3 coding DNA: TGTGCCAGCAGCGTAGGACTAGCGTACGAGCAGTACCTC. As protein: CASSVGLAYEQYL.

This clonotype was counted a few times. The genes are TRBV6-6 and TRBJ1-1, with 9 nucleotides matching TRBD1. CDR1 and CDR2 from the germline V gene are MNHNY and SVGAGI (reference sequence). This CDR3 region has 14 residues. V gave up 11 bases and J gave up 4 bases; unmatched junction bases: 11. The CDR3 region has the DNA TGTGCCCTGGGCACAGGGGGCCTCCCCACTGAAGCTTTCTTT. This sequence encodes CALGTGGLPTEAFF.

The chain recombines TRBV7-9 with TRBJ2-7; tentatively, D is TRBD2 (6 bases). CDR1 is SEHNR and CDR2 is FQNEAQ in the germline V gene (reference sequence). CDR3 length: 14 amino acids. V was cut by 6 bases and J by 6 bases, with 18 bases left in between. The CDR3 region is CASSELAVVGEQYF. DNA for the CDR3: TGTGCCAGCAGTGAACTAGCAGTCGTGGGCGAGCAGTACTTC.

This clonotype was recorded many times. V usage is TRBV19 and J usage is TRBJ1-2, with D unclear. This CDR3 comprises 13 residues. Between the trimmed V and J ends, which lost 3 bases and 5 bases, there was a span of 10 bases. The V gene's germline CDR1 is LNHDA and CDR2 SQIVND (reference sequence). The CDR3 nucleotides read TGTGCCAGTAGTATGTTGGTCGGATATGGCTACACCTTC. Encoded protein: CASSMLVGYGYTF.

CDR3: CASSLEMGSEKLFF. The CDR3, as DNA: TGTGCCAGCAGCTTAGAAATGGGCTCCGAAAAACTGTTTTTT. J is TRBJ1-4 and V is TRBV7-9; no definite D call. The CDR3 sequence is 14 residues long. V dropped 1 base and J dropped 8 bases, with 11 bases sitting between them. Per the germline V gene, CDR1 is SEHNR and CDR2 is FQNEAQ (reference sequence).

In this sample, this clonotype turned up many times. Written as DNA, the CDR3 is TGTGCCATCAGTGAGCCCACCCCCGGGCGGTGGTTCCAAGAGACCCAGTACTTC. This translates into CAISEPTPGRWFQETQYF. The rearrangement joins TRBV10-3 to TRBJ2-5, with D unclear. Germline V lookup: CDR1 ENHRY, CDR2 SYGVKD. The CDR3 loop spans 18 amino acids. Trimming cost V 2 bases and J 1 base, with 20 bases left between them.

The V gene is TRBV10-3, the J gene TRBJ2-7; 7 nucleotides match TRBD1. Germline CDR1 reads ENHRY; CDR2 reads SYGVKD. Trimming at V came to 4 bases and at J to 1 base, leaving 1 base not matched to a gene. This CDR3 is built from 13 residues. Written as DNA, the CDR3 is TGTGCCATCAGTGCGGGACAGTCCTACGAGCAGTACTTC. Protein: CAISAGQSYEQYF.

This clonotype was picked up many times. The V gene is TRBV19, the J gene TRBJ2-5; the match to TRBD2 covers 11 bases. After removal of 10 bases from V and 4 bases from J, the junction contained 11 bases not matched to a gene. The CDR3 extends over 15 amino acids. Germline V gives CDR1 LNHDA, CDR2 SQIVND (reference sequence). Here the CDR3 reads CATQTIAGGRETQYF. The DNA for the CDR3 is TGTGCCACCCAGACTATAGCGGGAGGGCGAGAGACCCAGTACTTC.

The V gene is TRBV30, the J gene TRBJ2-7; D remains unclear. Germline CDR1 and CDR2: GTSNPN and SVGIG (reference sequence). The CDR3 has 12 amino acids. V shed 0 bases and J shed 6 bases, with 9 bases lying between them. The CDR3 here is CAWSVGWSEQYF. The CDR3 nucleotides are TGTGCCTGGAGTGTCGGTTGGTCCGAGCAGTACTTC.

The sample holds many counts of this clonotype. J is TRBJ1-1 and V is TRBV6-1, with 7 bases aligning to TRBD1. The germline V gene encodes CDR1 MNHNS and CDR2 SASEGT. The length of the CDR3 is 14 residues. V shed 7 bases, J shed 0 bases, and the junction held 5 bases outside the gene matches. The DNA for the CDR3 is TGTGCCAGCAACCCTCAGGGGGTGAACACTGAAGCTTTCTTT. This codes for CASNPQGVNTEAFF.

A word on this clonotype: Sequence at one end of the junction differs from germline and may be a read error. V and J are TRBV10-3 and TRBJ2-7; D gene ambiguous. The CDR3 consists of 15 residues. CDR1 is ENHRY and CDR2 is SYGVKD in the germline V gene. CDR3 in DNA: TGTGCCAGCAGTGAGTATGGACCCCGAACGGACGAGCAGTACTTC. It encodes CASSEYGPRTDEQYF.

This chain connects TRBV20-1 to TRBJ1-5; D gene unclear. The germline V gene encodes CDR1 DFQATT and CDR2 SNEGSKA (reference sequence). V was clipped by 7 bases and J by 0 bases, with 13 bases between them. The CDR3 is 14 amino acids. The CDR3, as DNA: TGCAGTGTTAAGCCCGGTGTTAGCAATCAGCCCCAGCATTTT. Residues: CSVKPGVSNQPQHF.

This clonotype was counted ten times or more. The chain carries TRBV29-1 and TRBJ1-4, with D uncertain. Trimming stripped 7 bases from V and 3 bases from J, with 12 bases between. In germline, CDR1 is SQVTM, CDR2 ANQGSEA. This CDR3 contains 13 residues. The CDR3 loop reads CSGGEAPNEKLFF. Here the CDR3 DNA reads TGCAGCGGGGGAGAGGCGCCTAATGAAAAACTGTTTTTT.

The chain couples TRBV10-3 to TRBJ2-1; a possible D gene is TRBD2 (6 bases). The germline gives CDR1 ENHRY, CDR2 SYGVKD. Trimming took off 11 bases at V and 10 bases at J, with 33 bases between the two ends. The CDR3 loop spans 17 amino acids. CDR3 loop: CAPEGPMGGTPWMEQFF. The CDR3 DNA sequence: TGTGCCCCAGAAGGACCTATGGGCGGGACTCCCTGGATGGAGCAGTTCTTC.

Only one count was recorded for this clonotype. One base away lies a much larger clone, so this may be a sequencing read error. The chain recombines TRBV15 with TRBJ1-2; TRBD1 matches at 7 bases. Germline-derived CDR1 and CDR2 are LNHNV and YYDKDF (reference sequence). The ends lost 5 bases at V and 7 bases at J; junction bases unmatched: 7. This CDR3 has 13 amino acids. CDR3 sequence reads: CATSGDRESGYTF. In DNA, the CDR3 is TGTGCCACCAGCGGTGACAGGGAGAGTGGCTACACCTTC.

This clonotype was counted at least ten times. The chain links TRBV6-1 to TRBJ2-6; D uncertain. The germline gives CDR1 MNHNS, CDR2 SASEGT. V was clipped by 7 bases and J by 2 bases, with 12 bases between them. CDR3 length: 15 amino acids. Written as DNA, the CDR3 is TGTGCCAGCACCAAGGTAGAAGCTGGGGCCAACGTCCTGACTTTC. Translated, it gives CASTKVEAGANVLTF.